This T cell receptor beta chain was found in a study of T cell changes during pregnancy in multiple sclerosis. Unmatched junction bases numbered 8, after V lost 7 bases and J lost 2 bases. The CDR3 has 15 amino acids. Germline values: CDR1 ENHRY, CDR2 SYGVKD. TCRdb's table, derived via immunoSEQ multiplex PCR, lists solely in-frame clones and lacks some. Seen here are tens of thousands of clones, 93% observed once, and the top ten hold approximately 1.7%. The starting material was peripheral blood, obtained after pregnancy. The receptor was derived from a female donor with multiple sclerosis, enrolled in a pregnancy study. The gene calls are TRBV10-3 and TRBJ2-5; 9 positions match TRBD2. CDR3 sequence: CAIKGSGSNQETQYF. The CDR3 bases are TGTGCCATCAAGGGTAGCGGGAGTAATCAAGAGACCCAGTACTTC.